The rows below give T cell receptor beta chains drawn from one sample of a study of cytomegalovirus exposure and HLA in healthy donors. TCRdb keeps only in-frame clones here, not all; method: immunoSEQ multiplex PCR. The sample consists of over 150,000 clones, roughly 80% of them appearing once. Sequenced: PBMCs. The receptors come from a male donor in good health and CMV-seronegative. CDR3s include the opening cysteine and the closing phenylalanine or tryptophan. The D gene is left open where the match is weak. Size is stated for part of the rows, as once, few or many counts, or as a class when the clone is expanded.

j_gene	len	abundance	v_gene	d_gene	CDR3aa	CDR3nt
TRBJ2-1	17	NA	TRBV15	NA	CATSRDTTGAKYNEQFF	TGTGCCACCAGCAGAGATACGACGGGAGCCAAATACAATGAGCAGTTCTTC
TRBJ2-5	13	NA	TRBV7-6	NA	CASSLAGRETQYF	TGTGCCAGCAGCTTAGCGGGGAGGGAGACCCAGTACTTC
TRBJ1-2	13	few	TRBV6-1	TRBD1	CASSERGTAGYTF	TGTGCCAGCAGTGAAAGAGGGACAGCGGGCTACACCTTC
TRBJ2-5	14	NA	TRBV9	NA	CASSVGPGRETQYF	TGTGCCAGCAGCGTAGGGCCAGGGCGGGAGACCCAGTACTTC
TRBJ2-1	14	once	TRBV7-6	NA	CASSLGISGNEQFF	TGTGCCAGCAGCTTAGGTATATCGGGTAATGAGCAGTTCTTC
TRBJ1-6	18	NA	TRBV30	NA	CAWSAYRGGSSYNSPLHF	TGTGCCTGGAGTGCCTACCGGGGCGGGAGCTCCTATAATTCACCCCTCCACTTT
TRBJ2-7	14	NA	TRBV7-9	NA	CASSLVRESYEQYF	TGTGCCAGCAGCTTAGTTCGGGAATCCTACGAGCAGTACTTC
TRBJ2-7	16	NA	TRBV28	TRBD1	CASSFLRTGGINEQYF	TGTGCCAGCAGTTTTTTAAGGACAGGGGGGATCAACGAGCAGTACTTC
TRBJ2-1	11	NA	TRBV19	NA	CASSSRLEQFF	TGTGCCAGTAGTTCTCGTCTAGAGCAGTTCTTC
TRBJ2-3	16	NA	TRBV15	NA	CATSRGGQAGTDTQYF	TGTGCCACCAGCAGAGGCGGGCAAGCGGGCACAGATACGCAGTATTTT
TRBJ1-1	14	NA	TRBV7-9	NA	CASSLYIANTEAFF	TGTGCCAGCAGCTTATACATCGCAAACACTGAAGCTTTCTTT
TRBJ1-2	17	NA	TRBV28	TRBD1	CASSSPRRQGDNYGYTF	TGTGCCAGCAGTTCCCCACGCAGGCAGGGGGACAACTATGGCTACACCTTC
TRBJ2-3	16	NA	TRBV9	NA	CASSPSFRADTDTQYF	TGTGCCAGCAGCCCCAGCTTTCGAGCGGACACAGATACGCAGTATTTT
TRBJ2-2	15	NA	TRBV5-1	NA	CASSWREGGTGELFF	TGCGCCAGCAGCTGGAGAGAGGGCGGCACCGGGGAGCTGTTTTTT
TRBJ2-7	15	once	TRBV28	TRBD2	CASRTPSGGSGEQYF	TGTGCCAGCAGAACCCCTAGCGGGGGGTCGGGGGAGCAGTACTTC
TRBJ1-6	17	NA	TRBV5-1	TRBD1	CASSLGTGSSYNSPLHF	TGCGCCAGCAGCTTAGGGACAGGGAGCTCCTATAATTCACCCCTCCACTTT
TRBJ1-1	15	NA	TRBV28	NA	CASSWAALMNTEAFF	TGTGCCAGCAGTTGGGCAGCACTGATGAACACTGAAGCTTTCTTT
TRBJ2-1	16	NA	TRBV5-1	TRBD2	CASSLRPSGRAPEQFF	TGCGCCAGCAGCTTGAGGCCTAGCGGGAGGGCTCCTGAGCAGTTCTTC
TRBJ2-1	17	NA	TRBV27	TRBD2	CASSETLGGSIYNEQFF	TGTGCCAGCAGCGAGACTCTGGGCGGGAGTATCTACAATGAGCAGTTCTTC
TRBJ2-7	15	NA	TRBV6-1	NA	CASSKGAGASYEQYF	TGTGCCAGCAGCAAAGGGGCGGGGGCTTCCTACGAGCAGTACTTC
TRBJ2-7	13	NA	TRBV6-5	TRBD1	CASGTGFTYEQYF	TGTGCCAGCGGGACAGGGTTCACCTACGAGCAGTACTTC
TRBJ2-7	15	NA	TRBV7-9	NA	CASSLEGIRSGEQYF	TGTGCCAGCAGCTTAGAAGGTATCCGATCGGGCGAGCAGTACTTC
TRBJ1-1	13	few	TRBV4-2	NA	CASSQETGAEAFF	TGTGCCAGCAGCCAAGAAACAGGTGCTGAAGCTTTCTTT
TRBJ1-1	13	few	TRBV2	NA	CASSEGRWGVAFF	TGTGCCAGCAGTGAAGGGCGCTGGGGGGTTGCTTTCTTT
TRBJ1-1	14	NA	TRBV9	NA	CASSVPGRGPEAFF	TGTGCCAGCAGCGTACCAGGGCGCGGCCCTGAAGCTTTCTTT
TRBJ2-5	14	NA	TRBV6-1	TRBD1	CASSKTGYQETQYF	TGTGCCAGCAGTAAGACAGGGTACCAAGAGACCCAGTACTTC
TRBJ1-2	14	NA	TRBV6-1	NA	CASSEARNNYGYTF	TGTGCCAGCAGTGAAGCGAGGAATAACTATGGCTACACCTTC